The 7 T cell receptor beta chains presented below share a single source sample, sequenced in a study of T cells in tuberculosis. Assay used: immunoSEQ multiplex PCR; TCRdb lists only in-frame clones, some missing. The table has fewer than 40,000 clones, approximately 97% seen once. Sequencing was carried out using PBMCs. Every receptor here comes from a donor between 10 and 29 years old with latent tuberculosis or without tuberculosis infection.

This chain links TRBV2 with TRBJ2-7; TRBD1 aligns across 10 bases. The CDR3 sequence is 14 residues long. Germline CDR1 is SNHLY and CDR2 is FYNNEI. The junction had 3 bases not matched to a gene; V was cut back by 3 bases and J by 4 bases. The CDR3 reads CASSEGTGAYEQYF. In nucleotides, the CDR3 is TGTGCCAGCAGTGAGGGGACAGGGGCTTACGAGCAGTACTTC. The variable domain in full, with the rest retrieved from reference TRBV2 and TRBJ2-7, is EPEVTQTPSHQVTQMGQEVILRCVPISNHLYFYWYRQILGQKVEFLVSFYNNEISEKSEIFDDQFSVERPDGSNFTLKIRSTKLEDSAMYFCASSEGTGAYEQYFGPGTRLTVT.

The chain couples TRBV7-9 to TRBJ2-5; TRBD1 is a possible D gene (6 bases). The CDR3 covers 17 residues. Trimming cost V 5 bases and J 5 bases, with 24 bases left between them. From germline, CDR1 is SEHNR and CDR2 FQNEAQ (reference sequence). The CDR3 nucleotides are TGTGCCAGCAGCCTAAGTCGGGCACAGGGAACGAAGGAGACCCAGTACTTC. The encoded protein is CASSLSRAQGTKETQYF.

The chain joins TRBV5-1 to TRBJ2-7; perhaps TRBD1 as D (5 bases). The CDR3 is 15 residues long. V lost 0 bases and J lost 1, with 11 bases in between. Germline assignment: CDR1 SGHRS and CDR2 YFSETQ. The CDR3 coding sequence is TGCGCCAGCAGCTTGGTAGGGGCAGGGTCCTACGAGCAGTACTTC. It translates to CASSLVGAGSYEQYF.

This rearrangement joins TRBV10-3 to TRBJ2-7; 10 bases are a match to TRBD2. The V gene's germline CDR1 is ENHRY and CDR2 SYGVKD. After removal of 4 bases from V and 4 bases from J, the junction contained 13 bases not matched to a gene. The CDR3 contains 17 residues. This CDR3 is CAISASRPTSGTYEQYF. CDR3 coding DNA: TGTGCCATCAGTGCAAGCCGGCCTACTAGCGGGACTTACGAGCAGTACTTC.

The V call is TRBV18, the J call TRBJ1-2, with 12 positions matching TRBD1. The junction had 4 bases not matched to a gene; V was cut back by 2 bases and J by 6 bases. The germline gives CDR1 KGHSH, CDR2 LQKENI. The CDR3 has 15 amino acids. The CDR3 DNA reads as TGTGCCAGCTCACCAAGGGACAGGGGGCGCAATGGCTACACCTTC. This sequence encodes CASSPRDRGRNGYTF.

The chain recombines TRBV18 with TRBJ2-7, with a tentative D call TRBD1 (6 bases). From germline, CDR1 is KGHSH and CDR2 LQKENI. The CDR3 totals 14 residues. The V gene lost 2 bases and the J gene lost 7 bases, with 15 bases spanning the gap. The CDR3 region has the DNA TGTGCCAGCTCACCAGGGGGCAGCACGCAGGAGCAGTACTTC. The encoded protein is CASSPGGSTQEQYF.

In nucleotides, the CDR3 is TGTGCCAGCAGTGCGTCCGGGGGTCGAGGGGAAAAACTGTTTTTT. Residues: CASSASGGRGEKLFF. This rearrangement joins TRBV2 to TRBJ1-4; D is perhaps TRBD1 (5 bases). Trimming shortened V by 4 bases and J by 8 bases, and 17 bases separated the two germline ends. This CDR3 spans 15 amino acids. Looked up from germline, CDR1 is SNHLY and CDR2 is FYNNEI.